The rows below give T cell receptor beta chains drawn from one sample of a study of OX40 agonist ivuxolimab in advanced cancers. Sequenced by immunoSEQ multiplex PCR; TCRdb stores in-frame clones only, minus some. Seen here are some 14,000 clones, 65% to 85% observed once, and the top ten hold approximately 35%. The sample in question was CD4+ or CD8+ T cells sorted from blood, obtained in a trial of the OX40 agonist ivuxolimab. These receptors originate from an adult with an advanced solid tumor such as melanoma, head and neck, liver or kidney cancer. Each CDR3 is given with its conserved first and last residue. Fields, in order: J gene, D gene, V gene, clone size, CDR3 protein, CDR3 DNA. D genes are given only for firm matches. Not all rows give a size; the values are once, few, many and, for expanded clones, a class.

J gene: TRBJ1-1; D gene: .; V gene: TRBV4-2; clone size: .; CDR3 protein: CASSQPPGRQKGAFF; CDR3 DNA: TGTGCCAGCAGCCAACCCCCGGGACGCCAAAAGGGGGCTTTCTTT
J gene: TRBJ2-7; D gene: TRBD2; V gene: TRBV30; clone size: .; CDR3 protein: CAWSAPQSRGVEQYF; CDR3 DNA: TGTGCCTGGAGTGCCCCCCAGTCGCGGGGGGTTGAGCAGTACTTC
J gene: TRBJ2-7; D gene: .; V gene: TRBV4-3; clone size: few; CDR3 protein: CASSQDMGWEQYF; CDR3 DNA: TGCGCCAGCAGCCAAGATATGGGCTGGGAGCAGTACTTC
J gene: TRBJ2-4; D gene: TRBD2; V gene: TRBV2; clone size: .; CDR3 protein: CASHRGGPLQNIQYF; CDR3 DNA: TGTGCCAGCCATCGGGGGGGACCCCTCCAAAACATTCAGTACTTC
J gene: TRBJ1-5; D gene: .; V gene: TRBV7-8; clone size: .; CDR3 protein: CASSLEQGNQPQHF; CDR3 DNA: TGTGCCAGCAGCTTAGAGCAGGGCAATCAGCCCCAGCATTTT
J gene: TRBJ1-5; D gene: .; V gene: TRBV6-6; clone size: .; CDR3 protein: CASSYDIYSNQPQHF; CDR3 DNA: TGTGCCAGCAGTTACGACATATATAGCAATCAGCCCCAGCATTTT
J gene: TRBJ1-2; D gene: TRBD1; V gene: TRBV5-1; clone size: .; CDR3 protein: CASSFAASGTGDGYTF; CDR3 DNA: TGCGCCAGCAGCTTTGCAGCCTCCGGGACAGGGGATGGCTACACCTTC
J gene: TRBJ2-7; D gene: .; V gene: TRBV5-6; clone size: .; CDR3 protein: CASSEALPSYEQYF; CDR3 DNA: TGTGCCAGCAGTGAAGCGCTTCCGTCCTACGAGCAGTACTTC
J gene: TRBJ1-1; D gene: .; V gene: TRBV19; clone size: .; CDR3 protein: CASSLGRMNTEAFF; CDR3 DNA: TGTGCCAGTAGTCTCGGACGGATGAACACTGAAGCTTTCTTT
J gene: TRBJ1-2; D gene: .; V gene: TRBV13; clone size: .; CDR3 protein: CASSFLGGTHYGYTF; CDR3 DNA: TGTGCCAGCAGCTTCCTGGGGGGGACTCACTATGGCTACACCTTC
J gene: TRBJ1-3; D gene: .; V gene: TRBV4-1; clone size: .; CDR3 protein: CASSQDEGTGNTIYF; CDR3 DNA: TGCGCCAGCAGCCAAGATGAGGGAACGGGAAACACCATATATTTT
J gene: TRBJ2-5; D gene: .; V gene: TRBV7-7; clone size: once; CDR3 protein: CASSPGTLQETQYF; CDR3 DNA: TGTGCTAGCAGCCCCGGGACGCTCCAAGAGACCCAGTACTTC
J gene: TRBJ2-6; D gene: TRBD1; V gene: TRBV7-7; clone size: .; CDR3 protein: CARDRGNSGANVLTF; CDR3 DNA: TGTGCTAGGGACAGGGGGAACTCTGGGGCCAACGTCCTGACTTTC
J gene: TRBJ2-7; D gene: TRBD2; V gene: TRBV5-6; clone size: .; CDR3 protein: CASSIPTSGPNYEQYF; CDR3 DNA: TGTGCCAGCAGCATCCCGACTAGCGGGCCGAACTACGAGCAGTACTTC
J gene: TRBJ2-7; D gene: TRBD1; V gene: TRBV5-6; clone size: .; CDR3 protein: CASSFKGAESSYEQYF; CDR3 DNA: TGTGCCAGCAGCTTCAAGGGGGCGGAGAGCTCCTACGAGCAGTACTTC
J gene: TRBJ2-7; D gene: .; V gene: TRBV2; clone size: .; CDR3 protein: CASSLRQSSYEQYF; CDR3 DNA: TGTGCCAGCAGCCTCCGACAGAGCTCCTACGAGCAGTACTTC
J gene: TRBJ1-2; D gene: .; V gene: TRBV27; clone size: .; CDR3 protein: CASSPHVNYGYTF; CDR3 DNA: TGTGCCAGCAGTCCACACGTTAACTATGGCTACACCTTC
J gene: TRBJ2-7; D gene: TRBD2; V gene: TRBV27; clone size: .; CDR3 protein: CASSPTSVGEQYF; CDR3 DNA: TGTGCCAGCAGTCCCACTAGCGTCGGGGAGCAGTACTTC
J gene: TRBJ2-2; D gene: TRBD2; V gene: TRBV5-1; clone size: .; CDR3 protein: CASSSRTSGGAAGELFF; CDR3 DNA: TGCGCCAGCAGCTCGCGAACTAGCGGGGGGGCCGCCGGGGAGCTGTTTTTT
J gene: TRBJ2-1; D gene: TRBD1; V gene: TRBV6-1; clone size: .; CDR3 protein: CASSDQDGTGGYSYNEQFF; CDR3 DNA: TGTGCCAGCAGTGATCAAGACGGGACAGGGGGATACTCCTACAATGAGCAGTTCTTC
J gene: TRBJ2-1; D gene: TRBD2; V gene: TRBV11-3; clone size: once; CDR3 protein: CASSSSGRGNEQFF; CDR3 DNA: TGTGCCAGCAGCTCTAGCGGGAGAGGAAATGAGCAGTTCTTC
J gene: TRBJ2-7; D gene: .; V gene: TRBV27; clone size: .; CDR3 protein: CASSLYGGLSSYEQYF; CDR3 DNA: TGTGCCAGCAGTTTATATGGGGGGTTAAGCTCCTACGAGCAGTACTTC
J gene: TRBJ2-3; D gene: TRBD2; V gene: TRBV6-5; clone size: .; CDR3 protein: CASSPLAGGPDTQYF; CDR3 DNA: TGTGCCAGCAGTCCCCTAGCGGGAGGGCCAGATACGCAGTATTTT
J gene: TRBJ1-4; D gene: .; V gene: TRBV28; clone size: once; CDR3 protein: CASSLDAGAVNEKLFF; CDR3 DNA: TGTGCCAGCAGTTTAGATGCTGGCGCCGTAAATGAAAAACTGTTTTTT
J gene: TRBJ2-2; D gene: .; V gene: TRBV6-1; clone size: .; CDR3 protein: CASSDGAANTGELFF; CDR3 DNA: TGTGCCAGCAGTGATGGGGCAGCGAACACCGGGGAGCTGTTTTTT
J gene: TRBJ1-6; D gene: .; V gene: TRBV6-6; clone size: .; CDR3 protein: CASSYSGERAPLHF; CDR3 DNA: TGTGCCAGCAGTTATTCGGGGGAGCGGGCACCCCTCCACTTT
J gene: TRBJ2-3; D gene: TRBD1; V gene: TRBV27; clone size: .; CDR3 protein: CAITDRGTDTQYF; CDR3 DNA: TGTGCCATCACGGACAGGGGGACAGATACGCAGTATTTT
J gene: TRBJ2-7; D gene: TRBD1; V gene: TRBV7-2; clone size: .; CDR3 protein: CASSSGQDRAEEQYF; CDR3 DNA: TGTGCCAGCAGCTCGGGACAGGACCGAGCGGAAGAGCAGTACTTC
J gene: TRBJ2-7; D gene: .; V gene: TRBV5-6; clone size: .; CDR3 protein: CASRADRAYEQYF; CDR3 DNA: TGTGCCAGCAGAGCCGACCGGGCCTACGAGCAGTACTTC
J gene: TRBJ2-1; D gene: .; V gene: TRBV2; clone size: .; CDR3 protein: CASDSEFGYNEQFF; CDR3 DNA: TGTGCCAGCGACAGTGAATTTGGTTACAATGAGCAGTTCTTC
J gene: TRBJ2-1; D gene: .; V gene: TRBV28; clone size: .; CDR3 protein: CASSSTTRVGAYNEQFF; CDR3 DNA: TGTGCCAGCAGTTCTACCACCAGGGTCGGGGCCTACAATGAGCAGTTCTTC
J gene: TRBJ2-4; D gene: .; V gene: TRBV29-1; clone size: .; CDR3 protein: CSVGWQGNIQYF; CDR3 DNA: TGCAGCGTTGGCTGGCAGGGAAACATTCAGTACTTC
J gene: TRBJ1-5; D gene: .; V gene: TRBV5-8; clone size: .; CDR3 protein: CASSLQGFSNQPQHF; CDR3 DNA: TGTGCCAGCAGCTTGCAGGGTTTTAGCAATCAGCCCCAGCATTTT
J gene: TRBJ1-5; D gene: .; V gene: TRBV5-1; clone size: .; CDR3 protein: CASSLMGGFSNQPQHF; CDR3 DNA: TGCGCCAGCAGCCTAATGGGGGGATTTAGCAATCAGCCCCAGCATTTT
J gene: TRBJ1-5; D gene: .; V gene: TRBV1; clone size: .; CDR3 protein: CTSADSNQPQHF; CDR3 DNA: TGCACCAGCGCGGATAGCAATCAGCCCCAGCATTTT
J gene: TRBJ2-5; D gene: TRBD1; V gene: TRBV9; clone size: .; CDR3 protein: CASSVADREQETQYF; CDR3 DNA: TGTGCCAGCAGCGTAGCCGACAGGGAACAAGAGACCCAGTACTTC
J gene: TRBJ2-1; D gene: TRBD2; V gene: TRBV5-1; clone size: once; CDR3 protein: CASSRLSGGPENNEQFF; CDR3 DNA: TGCGCCAGCAGTCGACTGTCGGGAGGGCCCGAAAACAATGAGCAGTTCTTC
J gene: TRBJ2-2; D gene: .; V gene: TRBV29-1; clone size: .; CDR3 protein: CSVEVRVSGELFF; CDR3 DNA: TGCAGCGTTGAAGTCAGGGTTTCTGGGGAGCTGTTTTTT
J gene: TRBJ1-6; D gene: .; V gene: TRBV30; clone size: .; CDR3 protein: CAWRGSSYNSPLHF; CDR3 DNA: TGTGCCTGGAGGGGGAGCTCCTATAATTCACCCCTCCACTTT
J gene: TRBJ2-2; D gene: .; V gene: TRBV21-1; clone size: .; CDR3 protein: CASSQEGQGIGAGELFF; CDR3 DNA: TGTGCCAGCAGCCAAGAAGGTCAGGGGATTGGTGCCGGGGAGCTGTTTTTT